The sequence of this T cell receptor beta chain was determined in a study of CD8 T cells in Susac syndrome. J gave up 0 bases and V 4 bases, and 5 bases lay outside the gene matches. CDR1 is SGHNT, CDR2 YYREEE, per germline (reference sequence). The CDR3 sequence is 16 residues long. With random hexamers, roughly 0.45 to 1 ug RNA was reverse transcribed. TCRdb used MiXCR to reprocess the immunoSEQ multiplex PCR reads, holding one entry per CDR3 protein. This table holds more than 85,000 distinct CDR3 sequences, roughly 96% found once. The specimen was CD4+ T cells from PBMCs. The source is a human donor in good health. The chain uses TRBV5-4 and TRBJ2-4; 9 bases agree with TRBD1. For the CDR3, the DNA is TGTGCCAGCAGCGCTGGGACAGGGCTAGCCAAAAACATTCAGTACTTC. Amino acids: CASSAGTGLAKNIQYF.